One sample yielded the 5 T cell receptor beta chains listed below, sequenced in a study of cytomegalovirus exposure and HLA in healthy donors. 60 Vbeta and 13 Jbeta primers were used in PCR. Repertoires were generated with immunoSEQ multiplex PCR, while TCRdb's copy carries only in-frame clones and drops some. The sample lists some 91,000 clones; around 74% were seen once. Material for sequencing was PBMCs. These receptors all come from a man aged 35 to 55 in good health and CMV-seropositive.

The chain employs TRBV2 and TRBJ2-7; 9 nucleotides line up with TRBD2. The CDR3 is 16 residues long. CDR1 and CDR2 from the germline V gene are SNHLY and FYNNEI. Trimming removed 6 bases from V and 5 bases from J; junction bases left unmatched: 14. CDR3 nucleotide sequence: TGTGCCAGCAGCCGGGGGCCGGCTAGCGGGGTCCACGAGCAGTACTTC. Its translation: CASSRGPASGVHEQYF.

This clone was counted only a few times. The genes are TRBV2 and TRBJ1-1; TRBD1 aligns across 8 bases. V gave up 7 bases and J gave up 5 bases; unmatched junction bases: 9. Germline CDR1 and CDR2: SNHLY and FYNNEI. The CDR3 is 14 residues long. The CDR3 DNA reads TGTGCCAGCATCGCCGGGACAGGTCCGACTGAAGCTTTCTTT. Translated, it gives CASIAGTGPTEAFF.

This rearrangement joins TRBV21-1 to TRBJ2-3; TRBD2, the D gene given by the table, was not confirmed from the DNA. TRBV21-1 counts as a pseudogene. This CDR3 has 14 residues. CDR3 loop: CASSNRGNTDTQYF. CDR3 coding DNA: TGTGCCAGCAGCAACCGCGGAAACACAGATACGCAGTATTTT.

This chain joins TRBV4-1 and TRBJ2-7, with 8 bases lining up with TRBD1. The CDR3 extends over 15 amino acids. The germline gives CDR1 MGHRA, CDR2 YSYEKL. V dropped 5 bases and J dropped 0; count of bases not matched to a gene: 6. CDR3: CASSYRTGSSYEQYF. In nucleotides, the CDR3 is TGCGCCAGCAGCTACCGGACAGGGAGCTCCTACGAGCAGTACTTC.

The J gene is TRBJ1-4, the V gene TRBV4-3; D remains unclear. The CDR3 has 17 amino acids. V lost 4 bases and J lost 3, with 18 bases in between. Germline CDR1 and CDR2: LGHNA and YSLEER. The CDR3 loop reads CASSPEKTRAANEKLFF. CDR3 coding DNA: TGCGCCAGCAGCCCTGAGAAGACGCGGGCGGCTAATGAAAAACTGTTTTTT.